This T cell receptor (beta chain) was observed in a study of T cell responses to AZD1222 COVID-19 vaccine. Germline lookup yields CDR1 MDHEN and CDR2 SYDVKM. The CDR3 is 13 residues long. V was cut by 6 bases and J by 4 bases, with 10 bases left in between. The table came from immunoSEQ multiplex PCR; TCRdb's copy has only in-frame clones and leaves some out. The sample shows some 250,000 clones, 85% to 95% of them seen only once. Sequencing was performed on peripheral blood, taken 28 days after the second AZD1222 dose. The gene calls are TRBV28 and TRBJ1-5; possibly TRBD1 for D (6 bases). This TCR derives from an adult who received the AZD1222 COVID-19 vaccine. The CDR3 DNA follows: TGTGCCAGCAGGGAACAGGGAAATCAGCCCCAGCATTTT. Protein: CASREQGNQPQHF.